The 12 T cell receptor beta chains given below trace back to one sample, sequenced in a study of T cell repertoires in cytomegalovirus infection. TCRdb analysed the reads with MiXCR anew, one entry per CDR3 protein. The data show approximately 770,000 distinct CDR3 sequences, 25% to 35% seen once. Their antigen targets remain unknown. The sequenced sample was cultured CD8+ T cells from PBMCs, obtained from culture after CMV antigen stimulation. Receptor source: a human donor in good health (CMV status not recorded). Some clones in this sample may be carry-over from other donors' samples.

This clonotype turned up a few times. V is TRBV4-1 and J is TRBJ2-7; D unresolved. The V end lost 0 bases, the J end lost 5 bases, and 14 bases lay between the germline ends. The germline V gene encodes CDR1 MGHRA and CDR2 YSYEKL. CDR3 length: 15 amino acids. CDR3 sequence (DNA): TGCGCCAGCAGCCAAGAACTCTTTCGGGCTCACGAGCAGTACTTC. Translated, it gives CASSQELFRAHEQYF.

This clonotype was counted only a few times. The V and J genes are TRBV19 and TRBJ2-7, with D uncertain. Germline values: CDR1 LNHDA, CDR2 SQIVND (reference sequence). The CDR3 length is 14 residues. V lost 1 base to trimming and J lost 7 bases, with 14 bases between them. CDR3 DNA: TGTGCCAGTAGTATAGCGGCCGGCTCGCGGGAGCAGTACGTC. Translation: CASSIAAGSREQYV.

This clonotype has a handful of counts. The gene calls are TRBV20-1 and TRBJ1-2; the D is unclear. The CDR3 totals 8 residues. Germline CDR1 DFQATT, CDR2 SNEGSKA (reference sequence). V was shortened by 5 bases and J by 8 bases, with 3 bases between the two germline ends. The CDR3 spells CSARGYTF. CDR3 in DNA: TGCAGTGCTCGCGGCTACACCTTC.

J is TRBJ2-2 and V is TRBV19; D is perhaps TRBD2 (5 bases). Germline V gene sequence: CDR1 LNHDA, CDR2 SQIVND (reference sequence). The CDR3 is 18 amino acids. The V gene lost 3 bases and the J gene lost 1 base, with 18 bases spanning the gap. The CDR3 here is CASSILMLLGVNTGELFF. CDR3 bases: TGTGCCAGTAGTATTCTCATGCTTCTGGGAGTGAACACCGGGGAGCTGTTTTTT.

V usage is TRBV10-3 and J usage is TRBJ1-5; 8 bases are shared with TRBD1. After removal of 0 bases from V and 3 bases from J, the junction contained 7 bases not matched to a gene. Per the germline V gene, CDR1 is ENHRY and CDR2 is SYGVKD. There are 17 residues in the CDR3. CDR3 residues: CAISESVDRVTNQPQHF. The DNA for the CDR3 is TGTGCCATCAGTGAGTCAGTGGACAGGGTGACCAATCAGCCCCAGCATTTT.

The chain is built from TRBV12-3 or TRBV12-4 and TRBJ1-5; TRBD1 is a possible D gene (6 bases). The germline V and J ends were trimmed by 8 bases and 3 bases, with 14 bases remaining between them. This CDR3 contains 14 residues. CDR3 sequence (DNA): TGTGCCAGCCTCCGGACAGACTACAATCAGCCCCAGCATTTT. The encoded protein is CASLRTDYNQPQHF.

This clonotype came up a few times. The CDR3 DNA is TGTGCCAGCAGCTTAGCACCTATGTTGGGCACTGAAGCTTTCTTT. Translating it yields CASSLAPMLGTEAFF. The gene calls are TRBV5-6 and TRBJ1-1; the D is unclear. Germline V gene data show CDR1 as SGHDT and CDR2 as YYEEEE. The CDR3 is made up of 15 amino acids. Trimming shortened V by 2 bases and J by 4 bases, and 15 bases separated the two germline ends.

This clonotype was picked up many times. The rearrangement joins TRBV27 to TRBJ2-2, with 10 bases matching TRBD2. V was clipped by 5 bases and J by 2 bases; unmatched bases: 8. CDR3 length: 17 amino acids. Germline V CDR1 and CDR2: MNHEY, SMNVEV (reference sequence). The CDR3 region has the DNA TGTGCCAGCAGTAGCCCGGGACTAGCGCTTAACACCGGGGAGCTGTTTTTT. It translates to CASSSPGLALNTGELFF.

The V call is TRBV2, the J call TRBJ2-3; D gene ambiguous. Germline CDR1 reads SNHLY; CDR2 reads FYNNEI. This CDR3 contains 10 residues. The germline V and J ends were trimmed by 6 bases and 10 bases, with 8 bases remaining between them. CDR3 nucleotides: TGTGCCAGCAGATGGCTAGCGCAGTATTTT. This encodes CASRWLAQYF.

This sequence joins TRBV15 and TRBJ2-2; D gene unclear. V was clipped by 0 bases and J by 2 bases, with 13 bases between them. The CDR3 totals 17 residues. Germline V lookup: CDR1 LNHNV, CDR2 YYDKDF (reference sequence). The CDR3 loop reads CATSRDSGQINTGELFF. The CDR3 DNA reads as TGTGCCACCAGCAGAGATTCCGGGCAAATTAACACCGGGGAGCTGTTTTTT.

This clonotype was detected many times. The chain recombines TRBV6-5 with TRBJ2-3; D is unresolved. V lost 2 bases, J lost 0 bases, and 3 bases lay in between. The CDR3 has 13 amino acids. Germline CDR1 and CDR2: MNHEY and SVGAGI. CDR3 DNA: TGTGCCAGCAGTTACACTAGCACAGATACGCAGTATTTT. Amino acid sequence: CASSYTSTDTQYF.

This clonotype came up many times. The rearrangement uses TRBV5-6 and TRBJ2-1; D is possibly TRBD2 (5 bases). Germline CDR1 and CDR2: SGHDT and YYEEEE. This CDR3 comprises 14 residues. Trimming shortened V by 0 bases and J by 2 bases, and 6 bases separated the two germline ends. CDR3 in amino acids: CASSLGRPYNEQFF. The CDR3 nucleotides are TGTGCCAGCAGCTTGGGGAGGCCCTACAATGAGCAGTTCTTC.